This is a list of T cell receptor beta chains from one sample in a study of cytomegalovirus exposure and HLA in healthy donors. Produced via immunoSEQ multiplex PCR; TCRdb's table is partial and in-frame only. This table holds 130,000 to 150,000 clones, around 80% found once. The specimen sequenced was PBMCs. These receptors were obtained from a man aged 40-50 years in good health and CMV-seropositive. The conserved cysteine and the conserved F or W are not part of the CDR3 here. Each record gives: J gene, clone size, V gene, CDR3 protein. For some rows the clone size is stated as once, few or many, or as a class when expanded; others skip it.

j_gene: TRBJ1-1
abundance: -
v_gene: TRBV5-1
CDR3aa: ASSLAPVPNTEAF

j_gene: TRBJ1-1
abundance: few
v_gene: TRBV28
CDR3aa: ASSFPDRASYTEAF

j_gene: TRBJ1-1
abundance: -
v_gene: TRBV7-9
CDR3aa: ASTPQSGTINTEAF

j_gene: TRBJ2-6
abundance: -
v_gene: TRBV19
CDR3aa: ATSGPPGINSGANVLT

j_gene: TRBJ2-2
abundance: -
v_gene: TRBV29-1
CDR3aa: SVVGGRNTGELF

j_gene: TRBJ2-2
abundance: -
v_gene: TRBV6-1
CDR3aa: ASSKARGTSSTGELF

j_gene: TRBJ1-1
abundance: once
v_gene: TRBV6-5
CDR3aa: ASSFGLGTVAF

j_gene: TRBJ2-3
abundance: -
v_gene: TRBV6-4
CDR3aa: ASSELAGTDTQY

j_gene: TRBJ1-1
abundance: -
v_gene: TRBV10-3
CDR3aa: AISEAPRQVSPSEAF

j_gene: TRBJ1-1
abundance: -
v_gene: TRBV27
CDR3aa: ASSFTGGGQGTEAF

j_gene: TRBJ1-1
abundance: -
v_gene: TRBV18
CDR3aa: ASSSRDSQTEAF

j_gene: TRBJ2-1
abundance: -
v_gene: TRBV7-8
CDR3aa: ASSLRIAGDHEQF

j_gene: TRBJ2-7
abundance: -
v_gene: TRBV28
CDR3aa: ASSRTGSFKEQY

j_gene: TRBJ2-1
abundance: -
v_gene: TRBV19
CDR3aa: ASAWGQPYNEQF

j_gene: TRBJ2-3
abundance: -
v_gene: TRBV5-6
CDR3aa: ASSLTAPRTDTQY

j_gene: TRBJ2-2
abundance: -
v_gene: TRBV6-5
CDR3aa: ASSTGQNTGELF

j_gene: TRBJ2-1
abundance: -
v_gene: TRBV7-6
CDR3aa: ASSLYMTGGRVHNEQF

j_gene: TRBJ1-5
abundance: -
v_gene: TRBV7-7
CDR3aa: ASSSLRAGIGQPQH

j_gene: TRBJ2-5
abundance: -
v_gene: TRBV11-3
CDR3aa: ASSIGQGYWETQY

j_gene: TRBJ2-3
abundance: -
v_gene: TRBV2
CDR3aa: ASPSATGTQY

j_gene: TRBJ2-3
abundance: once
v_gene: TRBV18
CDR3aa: ASSPGTVGTDTQY

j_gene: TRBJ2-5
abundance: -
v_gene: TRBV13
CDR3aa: ASIINGGLARGECVRETQY

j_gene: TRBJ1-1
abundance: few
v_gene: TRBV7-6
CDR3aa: ASSYYRGPAEAF

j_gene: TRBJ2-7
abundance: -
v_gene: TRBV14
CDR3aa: ASSLTGRYEQY

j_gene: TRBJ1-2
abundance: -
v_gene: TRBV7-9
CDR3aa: ASSPMTGTDYGYT

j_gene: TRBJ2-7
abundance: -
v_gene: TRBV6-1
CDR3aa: ASSDLLEEQY

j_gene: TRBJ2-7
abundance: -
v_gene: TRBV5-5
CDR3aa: ASSVGTGAYEQY

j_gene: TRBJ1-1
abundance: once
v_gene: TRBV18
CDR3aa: ASSPTPMEAGRAF

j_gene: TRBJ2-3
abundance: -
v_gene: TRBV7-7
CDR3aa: ASSSCQRGTRLDTQY

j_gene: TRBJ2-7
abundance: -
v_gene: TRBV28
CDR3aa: ASSRLSAYEQY

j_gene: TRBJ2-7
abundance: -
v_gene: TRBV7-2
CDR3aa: ASSLEQGTYEQY

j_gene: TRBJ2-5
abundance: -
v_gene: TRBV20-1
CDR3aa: SGVFIETQY

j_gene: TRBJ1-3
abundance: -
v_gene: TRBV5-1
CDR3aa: ASSLAGGVSGNTIY

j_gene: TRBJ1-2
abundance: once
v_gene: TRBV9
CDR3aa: ASSPGEPALYGYT

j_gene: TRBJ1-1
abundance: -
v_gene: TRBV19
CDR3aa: ASSMGYGSTEAF

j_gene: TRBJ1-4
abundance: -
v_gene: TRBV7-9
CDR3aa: ASIKGSDRYNEKLF

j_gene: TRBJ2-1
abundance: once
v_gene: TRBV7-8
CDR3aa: ASSAASGGAYNEQF

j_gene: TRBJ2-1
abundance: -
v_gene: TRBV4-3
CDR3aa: ASSQESRGGHEQF

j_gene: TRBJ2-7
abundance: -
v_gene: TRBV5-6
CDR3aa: ASSRVGQGTSYEQY

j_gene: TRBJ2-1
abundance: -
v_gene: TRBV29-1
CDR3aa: SVGYPRGRENEQF

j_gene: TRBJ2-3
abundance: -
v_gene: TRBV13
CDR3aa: ASSDGVDTQY

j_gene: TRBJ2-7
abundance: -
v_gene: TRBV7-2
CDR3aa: ASSSAVGYEQY

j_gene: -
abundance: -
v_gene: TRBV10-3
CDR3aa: AISAGTGGYEQY

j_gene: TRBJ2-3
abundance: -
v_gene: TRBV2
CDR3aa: ASSGSAVASSTDTQY

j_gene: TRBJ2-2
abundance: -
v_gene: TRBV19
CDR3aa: ATLTEGATGELF

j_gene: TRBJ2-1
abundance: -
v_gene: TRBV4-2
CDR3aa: ASSQPDGLAESRNEQF

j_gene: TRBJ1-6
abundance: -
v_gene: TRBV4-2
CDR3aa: ASSQDRRVRGSPLH

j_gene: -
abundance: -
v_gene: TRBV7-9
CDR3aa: ASSPSGRAYEQY

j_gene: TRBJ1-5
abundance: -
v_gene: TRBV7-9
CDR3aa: ASSDRGGDQPQH

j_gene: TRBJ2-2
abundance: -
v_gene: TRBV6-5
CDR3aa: ASSYSLEAGELF

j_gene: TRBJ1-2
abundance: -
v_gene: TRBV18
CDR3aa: ASSPRDIYGYT

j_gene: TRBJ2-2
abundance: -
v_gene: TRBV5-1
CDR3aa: ASSLGTGTWNTGELF

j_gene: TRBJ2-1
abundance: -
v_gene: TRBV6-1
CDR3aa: ASEQVFTYNEQL

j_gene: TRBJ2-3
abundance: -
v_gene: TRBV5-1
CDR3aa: ASSLYGGGRGGTDTQY

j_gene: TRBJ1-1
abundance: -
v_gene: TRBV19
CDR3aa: ASDMNTEAF

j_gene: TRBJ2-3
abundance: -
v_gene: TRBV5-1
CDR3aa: ASSLAVVSTDTQY

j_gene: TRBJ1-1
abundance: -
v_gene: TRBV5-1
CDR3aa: ASSPGLQGVLPLEAF

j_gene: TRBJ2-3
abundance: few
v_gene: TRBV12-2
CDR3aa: ASRPSTGTGTDTQY

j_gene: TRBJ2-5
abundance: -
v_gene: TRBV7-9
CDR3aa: ASSLVLAGEETQY